A selection of T cell receptor beta chains follows, all from one sample in a study of human T cells and chemical hapten exposure. TCRdb called the RACE reads again in MiXCR, with one record for every CDR3 protein. The data show 50,000 to 70,000 distinct CDR3 sequences, around 12% seen once. The specimen was whole blood, collected in connection with sensitization to the hapten diphenylcyclopropenone (DPC). These receptors all stem from a young man with alopecia areata. Some clones in this sample may be carry-over from other donors' samples. CDR3s include the opening cysteine and the closing phenylalanine or tryptophan. Each record gives: D gene, V gene, clone size, J gene, CDR3 DNA, CDR3 protein. A D gene is named only where the DNA matches it firmly. Size values are once, few and many counts, or a class for expanded clones, and some rows have none.

>-|TRBV21-1|many|TRBJ2-7
TGTGCCAGCAGCAATGTGGGCAGGGGGCGCGAGCAGTACTTC
CASSNVGRGREQYF
>-|TRBV10-3|-|TRBJ1-1
TGTGCCATCAGGTCAAGGGGGGTGACTGAAGCTTTCTTT
CAIRSRGVTEAFF
>-|TRBV20-1|many|TRBJ2-7
TGCAGTGCTAGAGCGGCAGCCTTCAACGAGCAGTACTTC
CSARAAAFNEQYF
>-|TRBV7-8|many|TRBJ1-6
TGTGCCAGCAGCTTTCGAACCGCTTCACCCCTCCACTTT
CASSFRTASPLHF
>-|TRBV25-1|-|TRBJ2-2
TGTGCCAGCATACCGAACACCGGGGAGCTGTTTTTT
CASIPNTGELFF
>-|TRBV19|-|TRBJ1-5
TGTGCCAGTAGTTGGGGGGAAGGCGATCAGCCCCAGCATTTT
CASSWGEGDQPQHF
>-|TRBV6-4|few|TRBJ2-1
TGTGCCAGCAGTCGGGCAAGCTCCTACAATGAGCAGTTCTTC
CASSRASSYNEQFF
>-|TRBV7-2|-|TRBJ2-2
TGTGCCAGCAGCTTAAACGCAGGGTTCGGCGGGGAGCTGTTTTTT
CASSLNAGFGGELFF
>-|TRBV20-1|-|TRBJ1-6
TGCAGTGCTCTTCTTACAGCAAATTCACCCCTCCACTTT
CSALLTANSPLHF
>TRBD1|TRBV27|many|TRBJ1-3
TGTGCCAGCAGGCTACAGGGGACGTCTGGAAACACCATATATTTT
CASRLQGTSGNTIYF
>TRBD1|TRBV27|few|TRBJ1-1
TGTGCCAGCAGTTTACTAACAGGGGGCACTGAAGCTTTCTTT
CASSLLTGGTEAFF
>-|TRBV6-1|few|TRBJ2-2
TGTGCCAGCAGTGAATCAACCATCACCGGGGAGCTGTTTTTT
CASSESTITGELFF
>-|TRBV20-1|-|TRBJ2-5
TGCAGTGCTAGTAGGACAAATCAAGAGACCCAGTACTTC
CSASRTNQETQYF
>-|TRBV3-1|few|TRBJ1-2
TGTGCCAGCAGCCCCACAGGGAGCTATGGCTACACCTTC
CASSPTGSYGYTF
>TRBD2|TRBV7-9|-|TRBJ2-7
TGTGCCAGCAGCTTAGAGGGACTAGTTAGGGAGCAGTACTTC
CASSLEGLVREQYF
>TRBD1|TRBV5-1|-|TRBJ2-7
TGCGCCAGCAGCTTAAGCCAGGGGGTATACGAGCAGTACTTC
CASSLSQGVYEQYF
>-|TRBV12-3/TRBV12-4|-|TRBJ1-1
TGTGCCAGCAGTTTTACCTCCCTAGATGACCTGCTACAGAACACTGAAGCTTTCTTT
CASSFTSLDDLLQNTEAFF